The 5 T cell receptor beta chains listed next were all sequenced from one sample in a study of beta chain features in type 1 diabetes. The study reverse transcribed the entire isolated RNA, so it sequenced expressed TCRB transcripts. The protocol was immunoSEQ multiplex PCR, while the TCRdb copy is restricted to in-frame clones and leaves out a portion. The data show hundreds of thousands of clones, 30% seen once. Sequencing input: naive CD4+ T cells from blood. All receptors derive from a man between 18 and 35 years old in good health.

This clone was seen more than once but under ten times. The rearrangement joins TRBV5-1 to TRBJ2-7, with D perhaps matching TRBD2 (6 bases). V dropped 0 bases and J dropped 0 bases, with 7 bases sitting between them. The CDR3 runs to 14 residues. Germline V CDR1 and CDR2: SGHRS, YFSETQ. CDR3 coding DNA: TGCGCCAGCAGCTTGGACGGGAGCTCCTACGAGCAGTACTTC. It codes for CASSLDGSSYEQYF.

Only a few counts were recorded for this clone. The junction shows a germline mismatch at one end, possibly a read error. The genes are TRBV29-1 and TRBJ2-3; 8 bases fit TRBD1. The CDR3 is made up of 10 amino acids. CDR1 and CDR2 (germline): SQVTM, ANQGSEA. The CDR3 loop is CSVEVQGQDF. As DNA, the CDR3 is TGCAGCGTTGAAGTACAGGGACAGGATTTT.

The CDR3 nucleotides read TGTGCCATCAGTACTTCCGAGGATACTGGGGCCAACGTCCTGACTTTC. Its translation is CAISTSEDTGANVLTF. The V gene is TRBV10-3, the J gene TRBJ2-6; D gene ambiguous. The CDR3 is 16 residues long. Trimming shortened V by 5 bases and J by 2 bases, and 13 bases separated the two germline ends. Germline V gives CDR1 ENHRY, CDR2 SYGVKD.

The genes are TRBV11-2 and TRBJ2-1; maybe TRBD2 (5 bases). Germline CDR1 and CDR2: SGHAT and FQNNGV. Trimming left V 3 bases short and J 4 bases short, with 7 bases between. The CDR3 is made up of 13 amino acids. CDR3 in amino acids: CASSFGGYNEQFF. The CDR3 bases are TGTGCCAGCAGCTTCGGCGGGTACAATGAGCAGTTCTTC.

The chain recombines TRBV25-1 with TRBJ2-1; no firm D call. The germline V gene encodes CDR1 MGHDK and CDR2 SYGVNS. Trimming took off 6 bases at V and 3 bases at J, with 9 bases between the two ends. The CDR3 runs to 13 residues. The CDR3 DNA sequence: TGTGCCAGCAGAGAAGGGTTCTACAATGAGCAGTTCTTC. Its translation is CASREGFYNEQFF.